A selection of T cell receptor beta chains follows, all from one sample in a study of CD8+ T cells in alopecia areata. TCRdb's copy holds only in-frame clones and misses some; the assay was immunoSEQ multiplex PCR. The sample yields around 100,000 clones, around 54% seen once. This specimen was CD4+ T cells sorted from blood, taken at week 24, from a patient treated with tofacitinib. The receptors originated from a human donor with alopecia areata. Each CDR3 is given with its conserved first and last residue. The D gene is left open where the match is weak. Clone size is stated in some rows and not others, as once, few, many or a class when expanded.

V: TRBV7-3
D: .
size: few
J: TRBJ2-3
CDR3: CASSTWGDTQYF
DNA: TGTGCCAGCAGCACCTGGGGAGATACGCAGTATTTT

V: TRBV7-2
D: .
size: .
J: TRBJ2-7
CDR3: CASSNRVHTYEQYF
DNA: TGTGCCAGCAGCAACAGGGTGCATACTTACGAGCAGTACTTC

V: TRBV28
D: TRBD2
size: .
J: TRBJ2-2
CDR3: CASSLRLAGTTGELFF
DNA: TGTGCCAGCAGCCTCAGACTAGCGGGGACAACCGGGGAGCTGTTTTTT

V: TRBV4-2
D: .
size: .
J: TRBJ2-5
CDR3: CASSQVGGLYQETQYF
DNA: TGTGCCAGCAGCCAAGTAGGGGGTTTGTACCAAGAGACCCAGTACTTC

V: TRBV29-1
D: .
size: .
J: TRBJ2-1
CDR3: CSYLRVGFYNEQFF
DNA: TGCAGCTATCTCAGGGTAGGGTTTTACAATGAGCAGTTCTTC

V: TRBV6-5
D: TRBD1
size: .
J: TRBJ2-1
CDR3: CASSPWDRGNEQFF
DNA: TGTGCCAGCAGTCCCTGGGACAGGGGGAATGAGCAGTTCTTC

V: TRBV29-1
D: TRBD2
size: few
J: TRBJ2-4
CDR3: CSSRPAGGNIQYF
DNA: TGCAGCTCTCGACCTGCGGGGGGGAACATTCAGTACTTC

V: TRBV5-1
D: .
size: few
J: TRBJ2-2
CDR3: CASFNTGELFF
DNA: TGCGCCAGCTTCAACACCGGGGAGCTGTTTTTT

V: TRBV30
D: .
size: .
J: TRBJ2-1
CDR3: CAWSGQGGYEQFF
DNA: TGTGCCTGGAGTGGGCAGGGGGGTTATGAGCAGTTCTTC

V: TRBV6-1
D: .
size: .
J: TRBJ1-5
CDR3: CASSDVMGVWVNQPQHF
DNA: TGTGCCAGCAGTGACGTTATGGGGGTTTGGGTCAATCAGCCCCAGCATTTT

V: TRBV25-1
D: TRBD2
size: .
J: TRBJ2-2
CDR3: CASGHGTSGANTGELFF
DNA: TGTGCCAGCGGACATGGGACTAGCGGGGCGAACACCGGGGAGCTGTTTTTT

V: TRBV29-1
D: .
size: few
J: TRBJ2-6
CDR3: CSAFGTSGANVLTF
DNA: TGCAGCGCCTTCGGGACATCTGGGGCCAACGTCCTGACTTTC

V: TRBV5-6
D: .
size: .
J: TRBJ2-1
CDR3: CASSLARGNEQFF
DNA: TGTGCCAGCAGCTTGGCACGGGGCAATGAGCAGTTCTTC

V: TRBV29-1
D: TRBD1
size: .
J: TRBJ1-1
CDR3: CSADEPTGNEAFF
DNA: TGCAGCGCCGATGAGCCGACAGGGAATGAAGCTTTCTTT

V: TRBV27
D: .
size: .
J: TRBJ1-2
CDR3: CASSPLDSYGYTF
DNA: TGTGCCAGCAGTCCCTTGGACAGCTATGGCTACACCTTC

V: TRBV29-1
D: .
size: .
J: TRBJ2-3
CDR3: CSYRGQGRFTGTDTQYF
DNA: TGCAGCTACCGGGGTCAGGGGAGGTTCACTGGCACAGATACGCAGTATTTT

V: TRBV5-1
D: .
size: few
J: TRBJ2-4
CDR3: CASSLGQPNIQYF
DNA: TGCGCCAGCAGCTTAGGACAGCCAAACATTCAGTACTTC

V: TRBV15
D: .
size: .
J: TRBJ2-6
CDR3: CATSRDLTDNVLTF
DNA: TGTGCCACCAGCAGAGATTTGACCGACAACGTCCTGACTTTC

V: TRBV30
D: TRBD1
size: .
J: TRBJ1-5
CDR3: CAWSPMGQGDQPQHF
DNA: TGTGCCTGGAGTCCCATGGGACAGGGCGATCAGCCCCAGCATTTT

V: TRBV18
D: .
size: .
J: TRBJ1-2
CDR3: CASSPGARGGYTF
DNA: TGTGCCAGCTCACCCGGCGCCCGCGGGGGCTACACCTTC

V: TRBV6-5
D: .
size: .
J: TRBJ1-6
CDR3: CASRPQGINSPLHF
DNA: TGTGCCAGCAGACCCCAGGGAATTAATTCACCCCTCCACTTT

V: TRBV29-1
D: TRBD1
size: .
J: TRBJ1-2
CDR3: CSVDRGSRTSGYTF
DNA: TGCAGCGTCGACAGGGGGTCCCGAACTAGCGGCTACACCTTC

V: TRBV7-3
D: .
size: .
J: TRBJ1-6
CDR3: CASSLQANNSPLHF
DNA: TGTGCCAGCAGCTTACAGGCGAATAATTCACCCCTCCACTTT

V: TRBV5-1
D: TRBD1
size: .
J: TRBJ1-6
CDR3: CASSSGQGYIALHF
DNA: TGCGCCAGCAGCTCGGGACAGGGGTACATAGCCCTCCACTTT

V: TRBV14
D: .
size: .
J: TRBJ1-2
CDR3: CASSPTGHGYTF
DNA: TGTGCCAGCAGCCCAACGGGGCATGGCTACACCTTC

V: TRBV7-2
D: TRBD1
size: .
J: TRBJ2-5
CDR3: CASSLDRGHQETQYF
DNA: TGTGCCAGCAGCTTAGACAGGGGCCACCAAGAGACCCAGTACTTC

V: TRBV5-1
D: .
size: .
J: TRBJ1-6
CDR3: CASSLAAGELSPLHF
DNA: TGCGCCAGCAGCTTGGCGGCAGGGGAGCTCTCACCCCTCCACTTT

V: TRBV6-6
D: TRBD2
size: few
J: TRBJ2-1
CDR3: CASTETQRGGPKFF
DNA: TGTGCCAGCACCGAAACCCAGCGGGGTGGGCCTAAGTTCTTC

V: TRBV5-1
D: TRBD1
size: .
J: TRBJ2-5
CDR3: CASSLEGTGRETQYF
DNA: TGCGCCAGCAGCTTGGAAGGGACAGGACGGGAGACCCAGTACTTC

V: TRBV11-1
D: .
size: few
J: TRBJ2-2
CDR3: CASSRIEAGELFF
DNA: TGTGCCAGCAGCCGCATTGAGGCCGGGGAGCTGTTTTTT

V: TRBV4-1
D: TRBD2
size: .
J: TRBJ2-7
CDR3: CASSQEGGRRPSSEEQYF
DNA: TGCGCCAGCAGCCAAGAAGGCGGGAGGAGACCCTCCAGTGAGGAGCAGTACTTC

V: TRBV7-9
D: .
size: .
J: TRBJ1-2
CDR3: CASSLMTAKYGYTF
DNA: TGTGCCAGCAGCTTAATGACAGCTAAGTATGGCTACACCTTC

V: TRBV10-3
D: .
size: .
J: TRBJ1-5
CDR3: CAIICEHF
DNA: TGTGCCATCATCTGCGAGCATTTT